This TCR beta chain emerged from a study of regulatory T cells. Amplification used 52 TRBV primers and 13 TRBJ primers. Repertoires were generated with immunoSEQ multiplex PCR, while TCRdb's copy carries only in-frame clones and drops some. The sample records about 15,000 clones, 65% to 90% being singletons. Study conclusions and caveats: Patient repertoires had restricted TRB V-J pairs and skewed V and J usage, most in Tregs. In CD3G-deficient patients, conventional CD4+ T cells were enriched for hydrophobic CDR3 residues at positions 6 and 7.

As regards this clone: Antigen specificity is unknown.

CD4+ T cells were divided by sorting: CD25-high CD127-low Tregs, CD25-low CD127-high conventional cells. The V and J ends lost 0 bases and 7 bases respectively, with 18 bases between them. The CDR3 is 17 residues long. This clonotype was sampled from a person younger than 45 with CD3G deficiency. The J gene is TRBJ1-4, the V gene TRBV23-1; D not certain. TRBV23-1 is assigned to the ORF class and has an uncertain function. Material: conventional CD4+ T cells sorted from blood. CDR3 coding DNA: TGCGCCAGCAGTCAATCGGTCGGCGGGGAGGGTCCTGAAAAACTGTTTTTT. Protein product: CASSQSVGGEGPEKLFF.